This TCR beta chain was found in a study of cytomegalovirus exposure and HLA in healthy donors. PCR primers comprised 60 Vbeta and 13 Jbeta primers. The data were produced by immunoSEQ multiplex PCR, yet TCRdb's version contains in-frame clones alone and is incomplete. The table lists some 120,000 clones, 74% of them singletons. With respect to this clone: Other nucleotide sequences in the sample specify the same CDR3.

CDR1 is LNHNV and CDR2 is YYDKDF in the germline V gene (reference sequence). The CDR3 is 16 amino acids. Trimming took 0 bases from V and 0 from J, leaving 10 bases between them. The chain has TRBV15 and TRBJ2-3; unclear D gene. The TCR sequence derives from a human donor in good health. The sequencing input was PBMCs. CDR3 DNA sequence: TGTGCCACCAGCAGAGACTTGGCGGTTAGCACAGATACGCAGTATTTT. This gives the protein CATSRDLAVSTDTQYF.